This T cell receptor beta chain comes out of a study of OX40 agonist ivuxolimab in advanced cancers. On the study more broadly: Ivuxolimab was administered intravenously to patients at 0.01 to 10 mg/kg every 2 weeks. Findings of the study overall: At 0.1 to 3.0 mg/kg, clonal expansion of CD4+ and CD8+ blood T cells had occurred by week 6. Determination of antigen specificity was not performed for the expanded peripheral T cells. Average numbers of expanded clones were greater in CD8+ T cells than in CD4+.

The ends were cut back, 4 bases at V and 3 bases at J, with 3 bases in the middle. The CDR3 is 11 residues long. Germline CDR1 SEHNR, CDR2 FQNEAQ (reference sequence). For this clone: What it binds is unknown.

TCRdb's table, derived via immunoSEQ multiplex PCR, lists solely in-frame clones and lacks some. The sample carries 30,000 to 35,000 clones, around 84% recorded once. The rearrangement uses TRBV7-9 and TRBJ1-1, with no clear D. Specimen: CD4+ or CD8+ T cells sorted from blood, collected in a trial of the OX40 agonist ivuxolimab. The receptor was derived from an adult with an advanced solid tumor such as melanoma, head and neck, liver or kidney cancer. The CDR3 bases are TGTGCCAGCAGCTCGGACACTGAAGCTTTCTTT. Its protein product is CASSSDTEAFF.